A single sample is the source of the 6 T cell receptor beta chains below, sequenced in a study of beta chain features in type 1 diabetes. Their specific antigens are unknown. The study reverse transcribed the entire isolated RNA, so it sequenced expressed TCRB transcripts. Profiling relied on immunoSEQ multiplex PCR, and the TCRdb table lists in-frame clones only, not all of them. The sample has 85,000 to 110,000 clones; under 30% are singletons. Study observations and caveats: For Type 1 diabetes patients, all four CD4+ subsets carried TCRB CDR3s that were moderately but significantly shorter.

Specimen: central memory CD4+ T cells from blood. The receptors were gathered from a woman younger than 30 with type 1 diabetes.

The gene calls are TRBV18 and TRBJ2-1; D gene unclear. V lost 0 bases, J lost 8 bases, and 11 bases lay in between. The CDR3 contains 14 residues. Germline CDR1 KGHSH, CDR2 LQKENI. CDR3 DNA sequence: TGTGCCAGCTCACCACCTATTTTTTCAGATGAGCAGTTCTTC. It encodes CASSPPIFSDEQFF. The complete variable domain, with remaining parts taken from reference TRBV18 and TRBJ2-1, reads NAGVMQNPRHLVRRRGQEARLRCSPMKGHSHVYWYRQLPEEGLKFMVYLQKENIIDESGMPKERFSAEFPKEGPSILRIQQVVRGDSAAYFCASSPPIFSDEQFFGPGTRLTVL.

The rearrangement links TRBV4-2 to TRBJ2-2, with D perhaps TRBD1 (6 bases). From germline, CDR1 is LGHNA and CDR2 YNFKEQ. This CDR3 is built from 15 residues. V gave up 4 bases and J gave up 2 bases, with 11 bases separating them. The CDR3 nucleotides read TGTGCCAGCAGCCCCAGACAGGCTAACACCGGGGAGCTGTTTTTT. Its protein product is CASSPRQANTGELFF.

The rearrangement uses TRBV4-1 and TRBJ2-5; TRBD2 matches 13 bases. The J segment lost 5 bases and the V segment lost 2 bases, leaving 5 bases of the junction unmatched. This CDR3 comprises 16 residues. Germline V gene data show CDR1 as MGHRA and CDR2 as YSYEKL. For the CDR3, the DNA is TGCGCCAGCAGCCAAATGACTAGCGGGAGGAGGGAGACCCAGTACTTC. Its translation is CASSQMTSGRRETQYF.

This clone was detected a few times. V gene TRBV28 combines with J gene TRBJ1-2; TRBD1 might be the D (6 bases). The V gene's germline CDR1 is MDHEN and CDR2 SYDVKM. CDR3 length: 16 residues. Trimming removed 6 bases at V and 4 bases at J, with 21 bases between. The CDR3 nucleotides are TGTGCCAGCAGCCCGCCTTACAGGGTAATAGGCTATGGCTACACCTTC. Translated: CASSPPYRVIGYGYTF.

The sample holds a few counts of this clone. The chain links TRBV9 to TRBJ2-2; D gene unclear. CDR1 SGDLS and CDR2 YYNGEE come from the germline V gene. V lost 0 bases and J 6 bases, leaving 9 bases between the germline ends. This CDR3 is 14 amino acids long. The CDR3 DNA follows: TGTGCCAGCAGCGTAGCTCCGGAGCCCGGGGAGCTGTTTTTT. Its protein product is CASSVAPEPGELFF. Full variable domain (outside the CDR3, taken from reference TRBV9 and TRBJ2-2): DSGVTQTPKHLITATGQRVTLRCSPRSGDLSVYWYQQSLDQGLQFLIQYYNGEERAKGNILERFSAQQFPDLHSELNLSSLELGDSALYFCASSVAPEPGELFFGEGSRLTVL.

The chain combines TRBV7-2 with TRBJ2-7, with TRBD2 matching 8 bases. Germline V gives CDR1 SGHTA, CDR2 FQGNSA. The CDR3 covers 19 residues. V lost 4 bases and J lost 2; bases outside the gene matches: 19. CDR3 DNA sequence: TGTGCCAGCAGCTCCCTAGGGGCAAGCCCGGGGACTAGACCCTACGAGCAGTACGTC. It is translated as CASSSLGASPGTRPYEQYV.